These 9 T cell receptor beta chains originate from one sample sequenced in a study of blood T cell repertoires in COVID-19. TCRdb's copy holds only in-frame clones and misses some; the assay was immunoSEQ multiplex PCR. The sample shows roughly 110,000 clones, approximately 84% of them seen only once. The specimen sequenced was peripheral blood. The receptors were gathered from a man aged 35-49 years with acute or convalescent COVID-19.

V is TRBV6-2 or TRBV6-3 and J is TRBJ1-4; tentative D call: TRBD1 (5 bases). V gave up 6 bases and J gave up 0 bases, with 11 bases separating them. This CDR3 is 15 amino acids long. Germline V lookup: CDR1 MNHEY, CDR2 SVGEGT. The CDR3 sequence is CASSGGQSTNEKLFF. The DNA for the CDR3 is TGTGCCAGCAGCGGCGGACAATCAACTAATGAAAAACTGTTTTTT.

In its sample, this clone was seen a few times. The CDR3 is CSASYRGAGTNEKLFF. DNA for the CDR3: TGCAGTGCTAGTTACAGGGGTGCTGGAACTAATGAAAAACTGTTTTTT. The chain employs TRBV20-1 and TRBJ1-4, with 7 bases identical to TRBD1. CDR3 length equals 16 residues. Trimming cost V 3 bases and J 1 base; bases outside gene matches: 8. Germline CDR1 DFQATT, CDR2 SNEGSKA (reference sequence).

The chain joins TRBV6-5 to TRBJ1-3, with D tentatively TRBD1 (5 bases). Germline CDR1 reads MNHEY; CDR2 reads SVGAGI. This CDR3 is built from 14 residues. The V end lost 3 bases, the J end lost 3 bases, and 9 bases lay between the germline ends. This chain's CDR3 is CASSYGAVGNTIYF. Here the CDR3 DNA reads TGTGCCAGCAGTTATGGGGCGGTTGGAAACACCATATATTTT.

The V gene is TRBV27, the J gene TRBJ1-2, with D uncertain. From germline, CDR1 is MNHEY and CDR2 SMNVEV (reference sequence). The V end lost 8 bases, the J end lost 7 bases, and 17 bases lay between the germline ends. The CDR3 loop spans 13 amino acids. CDR3 sequence (DNA): TGTGCCAGCTCTGCAGACCGGCGGGGTGGCTACACCTTC. Translation: CASSADRRGGYTF.

The chain couples TRBV2 to TRBJ2-2; D possibly corresponds to TRBD1 (5 bases). This CDR3 has 14 amino acids. The germline V and J ends were trimmed by 4 bases and 5 bases, with 11 bases remaining between them. Germline lookup yields CDR1 SNHLY and CDR2 FYNNEI. CDR3 bases: TGTGCCAGCAGTGTTGAGCAGGGTACCGGGGAGCTGTTTTTT. Protein sequence: CASSVEQGTGELFF.

The chain couples TRBV11-1 to TRBJ2-5; weak D call: TRBD1 (6 bases). Germline CDR1 and CDR2: SGHAT and FQDESV (reference sequence). The CDR3 totals 13 residues. With 5 bases removed from V and 5 bases from J, the gap between germline ends came to 12 bases. CDR3: CASSKGVAETQYF. DNA of the CDR3: TGTGCCAGCAGCAAGGGGGTTGCGGAGACCCAGTACTTC. The complete variable domain, with remaining parts taken from reference TRBV11-1 and TRBJ2-5, reads EAEVAQSPRYKITEKSQAVAFWCDPISGHATLYWYRQILGQGPELLVQFQDESVVDDSQLPKDRFSAERLKGVDSTLKIQPAELGDSAMYLCASSKGVAETQYFGPGTRLLVL.

V is TRBV15 and J is TRBJ2-2; the match to TRBD2 covers 14 bases. Germline CDR1 and CDR2: LNHNV and YYDKDF (reference sequence). The CDR3 sequence is 16 residues long. V trimming: 5 bases; J trimming: 6 bases; junction bases outside the gene matches: 5. Written as DNA, the CDR3 is TGTGCCACCAGCCCCGGACTAGCGGGGGGCCCCGGGGAGCTGTTTTTT. Translating it yields CATSPGLAGGPGELFF. Full variable domain (outside the CDR3, taken from reference TRBV15 and TRBJ2-2): DAMVIQNPRYQVTQFGKPVTLSCSQTLNHNVMYWYQQKSSQAPKLLFHYYDKDFNNEADTPDNFQSRRPNTSFCFLDIRSPGLGDTAMYLCATSPGLAGGPGELFFGEGSRLTVL.

This sequence joins TRBV18 and TRBJ1-1; TRBD1 matches at 8 bases. Germline values: CDR1 KGHSH, CDR2 LQKENI. V trimming: 3 bases; J trimming: 5 bases; junction bases outside the gene matches: 2. The CDR3 has 13 residues. The CDR3 here is CASSPRGRTEAFF. CDR3 DNA sequence: TGTGCCAGCTCACCCAGGGGGCGGACTGAAGCTTTCTTT.

This chain uses TRBV4-1 with TRBJ1-5; 10 nucleotides agree with TRBD1. Unmatched junction bases numbered 7, after V lost 2 bases and J lost 6 bases. This CDR3 is built from 16 residues. CDR1 and CDR2 from the germline V gene are MGHRA and YSYEKL. The CDR3 reads CASSQPGTGVLQPQHF. The CDR3, as DNA: TGCGCCAGCAGCCAACCCGGGACAGGGGTTCTTCAGCCCCAGCATTTT.